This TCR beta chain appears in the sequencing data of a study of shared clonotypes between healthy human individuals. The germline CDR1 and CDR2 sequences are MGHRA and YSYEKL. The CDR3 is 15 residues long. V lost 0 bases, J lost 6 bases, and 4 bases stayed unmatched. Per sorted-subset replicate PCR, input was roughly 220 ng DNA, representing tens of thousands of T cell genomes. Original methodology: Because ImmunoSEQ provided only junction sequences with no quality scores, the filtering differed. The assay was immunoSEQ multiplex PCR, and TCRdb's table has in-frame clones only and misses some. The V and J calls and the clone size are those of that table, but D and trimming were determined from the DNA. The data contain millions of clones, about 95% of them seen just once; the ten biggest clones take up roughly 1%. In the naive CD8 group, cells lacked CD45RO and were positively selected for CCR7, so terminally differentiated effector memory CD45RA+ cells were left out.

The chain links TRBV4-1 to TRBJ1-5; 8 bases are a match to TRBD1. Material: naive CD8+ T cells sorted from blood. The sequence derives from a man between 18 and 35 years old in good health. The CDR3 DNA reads TGCGCCAGCAGCCAAGAGTACAGGGGGACTCAGCCCCAGCATTTT. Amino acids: CASSQEYRGTQPQHF.